This T cell receptor beta chain comes out of a study of PD-1 blockade in classical Hodgkin lymphoma. Notes on the study in general: Although disease activity or prior therapy may be involved, causes of the repertoire differences remain undefined. According to reports, newly diagnosed patients had lower baseline TCR diversity than healthy donors, and relapsed/refractory patients had lower baseline TCR diversity still.

About this clone: Antigen: not known.

Assay: immunoSEQ multiplex PCR; the TCRdb copy retains only in-frame clones and omits some. In the table there are 25,000 to 35,000 clones, roughly 94% of which are singletons. The ends were cut back, 6 bases at V and 2 bases at J, with 13 bases in the middle. Germline V gene sequence: CDR1 MNHEY, CDR2 SMNVEV (reference sequence). The CDR3 loop spans 15 amino acids. The time point was: newly diagnosed, previously untreated cHL patient sample. Untreated, newly diagnosed classical Hodgkin lymphoma PBMCs were comparators. This chain connects TRBV27 to TRBJ1-4; D gene unclear. This TCR was sampled from a human donor with classical Hodgkin lymphoma. Material: peripheral blood mononuclear cells (PBMCs). CDR3 coding DNA: TGTGCCAGCAGGGCCTTAGGCGGGACTAATGAAAAACTGTTTTTT. Protein: CASRALGGTNEKLFF. The whole variable domain, remainder taken from reference TRBV27 and TRBJ1-4, is EAQVTQNPRYLITVTGKKLTVTCSQNMNHEYMSWYRQDPGLGLRQIYYSMNVEVTDKGDVPEGYKVSRKEKRNFPLILESPSPNQTSLYFCASRALGGTNEKLFFGSGTQLSVL.